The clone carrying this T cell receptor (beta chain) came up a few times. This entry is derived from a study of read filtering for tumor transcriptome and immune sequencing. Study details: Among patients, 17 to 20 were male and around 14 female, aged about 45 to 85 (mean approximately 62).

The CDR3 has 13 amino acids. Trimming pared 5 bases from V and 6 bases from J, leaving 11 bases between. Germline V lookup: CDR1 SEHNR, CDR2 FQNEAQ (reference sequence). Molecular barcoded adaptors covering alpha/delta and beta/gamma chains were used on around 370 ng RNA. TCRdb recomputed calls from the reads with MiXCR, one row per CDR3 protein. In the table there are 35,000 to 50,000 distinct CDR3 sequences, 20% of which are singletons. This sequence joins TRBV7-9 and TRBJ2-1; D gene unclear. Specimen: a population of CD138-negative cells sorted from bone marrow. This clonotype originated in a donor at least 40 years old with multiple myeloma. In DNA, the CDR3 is TGTGCCAGCAGCCCCTTGGGTATCAATGAGCAGTTCTTC. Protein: CASSPLGINEQFF.